This T cell receptor beta chain comes out of a study of blood T cell repertoires in COVID-19. Turning to the study itself: Acute and convalescent COVID-19 samples came from the United States, Italy and Spain. The cDNA or gDNA used as material had been derived from T cells, B-cell-depleted T cells, or PBMCs.

In the source study's methods: Reference gene primer amplification gave nucleated cell count estimates. Using immunoSEQ multiplex PCR, the repertoire was profiled, and TCRdb retains in-frame clones only, with some absent. For V, J and clone size, that table is used; D and trimming come from the DNA. This table holds 250,000 to 350,000 clones, about nine tenths found once. Germline V gives CDR1 MDHEN, CDR2 SYDVKM. V was cut by 7 bases and J by 3 bases, with 12 bases left in between. This CDR3 is built from 13 residues. The TCR was taken from a woman aged 55-70 years with acute or convalescent COVID-19. The specimen sequenced was peripheral blood. The rearrangement joins TRBV28 to TRBJ1-2; D not certain. In nucleotides, the CDR3 is TGTGCCAGCAATGGAGGGAACGACTATGGCTACACCTTC. Encoded protein: CASNGGNDYGYTF.